The clone carrying this T cell receptor (beta chain) was counted at least ten times. The target antigen is unknown. The data are from a study of early T cells in non-severe SARS-CoV-2 infection. Looking at the study overall: Sequencing input comprised bulk RNA from unsorted whole blood; chain pairing was not available. The study, taken as a whole, reports: VDJdb-based matching was biased toward anti-spike CD8 responses and missed private and CD4 specificities.

Per the germline V gene, CDR1 is MNHEY and CDR2 is SMNVEV (reference sequence). The V end was cut by 2 bases, the J end by 6 bases, with 11 bases between. The CDR3 extends over 14 amino acids. Unique molecular identifiers were added to individual cDNA molecules. TCRdb called the 5' RACE reads again in MiXCR, with one record for every CDR3 protein. The repertoire holds about 50,000 distinct CDR3 sequences, with under 7.5% as singletons. The chain combines TRBV27 with TRBJ1-5, with unresolved D. Sequenced here: whole blood, sampled at baseline. The origin of this receptor is an adult who was a healthcare worker with PCR-confirmed SARS-CoV-2 infection or an uninfected control (not recorded which). The CDR3 DNA is TGTGCCAGCAGTTTAATAGGCGGTGGTCAGCCCCAGCATTTT. It specifies CASSLIGGGQPQHF.